A selection of T cell receptor beta chains follows, all from one sample in a study of PD-1 blockade in classical Hodgkin lymphoma. Sequencing was performed with immunoSEQ multiplex PCR; in TCRdb, only in-frame clones are kept and a portion is missing. This sample has over 9,000 clones, with about 88% found just once. This specimen was CD8+ T cells from blood, taken before the fourth cycle of nivolumab. The source is a human donor with classical Hodgkin lymphoma. The donor label of this sample is uncertain. Both conserved end residues are part of each CDR3. D genes are given only for firm matches. The listing skips clone size in some rows; elsewhere it reads once, few, many or a size class.

v_gene	j_gene	d_gene	abundance	CDR3nt	CDR3aa
TRBV19	TRBJ1-2	.	.	TGTGCCAGTAGTCTTCAAAGGGGAACCAACTATGGCTACACCTTC	CASSLQRGTNYGYTF
TRBV15	TRBJ1-2	.	.	TGTGCCACCAGCAGAGACAGAGGCCCCGGCTACACCTTC	CATSRDRGPGYTF
TRBV19	TRBJ2-7	.	few	TGTGCCAGTAGCCCGGTGGGAGCCTCCTACGAGCAGTACTTC	CASSPVGASYEQYF
TRBV29-1	TRBJ1-1	.	.	TGCAGCGTCCAACCGGACACTGAAGCTTTCTTT	CSVQPDTEAFF
TRBV2	TRBJ2-5	TRBD2	.	TGTGCCAGCACCGGACTAGGGCGAATCCAAGAGACCCAGTACTTC	CASTGLGRIQETQYF
TRBV10-2	TRBJ1-2	.	.	TGCGCCAGCAGTGTGGCAGGGAGAACTAACTATGGCTACACCTTC	CASSVAGRTNYGYTF
TRBV30	TRBJ2-1	.	once	TGTGCCTGGAGTGTATTGCAGTCTTACAATGAGCAGTTCTTC	CAWSVLQSYNEQFF
TRBV5-4	TRBJ2-7	TRBD2	.	TGTGCCAGCAGCGACCCCGGGACTAAACCCTACGAGCAGTACTTC	CASSDPGTKPYEQYF
TRBV7-7	TRBJ2-7	TRBD2	.	TGTGCTAGCAGCCCGGGACTAGCGGGAGGCTACGAGCAGTACTTC	CASSPGLAGGYEQYF
TRBV9	TRBJ1-1	.	.	TGTGCCAGCAGCGTGTTATCGGCTGAAGCTTTCTTT	CASSVLSAEAFF
TRBV7-9	TRBJ2-3	.	.	TGTGCCAGCACCCGAAGTTCCCTCCCTACGCAGTATTTT	CASTRSSLPTQYF
TRBV7-6	TRBJ1-4	TRBD1	.	TGTGCCAGCAGCCCTTATACAGGGGGCGTATTGGATCCTAATGAAAAACTGTTTTTT	CASSPYTGGVLDPNEKLFF
TRBV2	TRBJ1-1	TRBD1	.	TGTGCCAGCAGTTTCAGGACAGGGGTAATAGACACTGAAGCTTTCTTT	CASSFRTGVIDTEAFF
TRBV6-5	TRBJ2-7	TRBD2	.	TGTGCCAGTAGGGGACTAGCTCTCGGATACGAGCAGTACTTC	CASRGLALGYEQYF
TRBV6-1	TRBJ2-2	TRBD2	.	TGTGCCAGCAGTGATAGCCTAGCGGGAGTTACCTCTAGGGGGACCGGGGAGCTGTTTTTT	CASSDSLAGVTSRGTGELFF
TRBV9	TRBJ2-1	TRBD2	.	TGTGCCAGCAGCCCCCGGACTAGTTTCGATGAGCAGTTCTTC	CASSPRTSFDEQFF
TRBV11-2	TRBJ2-7	.	.	TGTGCCAGCAGCCCAATCGGGACGGGGGAGCAGTACTTC	CASSPIGTGEQYF
TRBV7-9	TRBJ2-2	TRBD2	.	TGTGCCAGCAGCCCTTACCTAGCGGCGAACACCGGGGAGCTGTTTTTT	CASSPYLAANTGELFF
TRBV6-1	TRBJ1-5	TRBD1	.	TGTGCCAGCAGTAGACAGGGGGCCTTGGAACAGCCCCAGCATTTT	CASSRQGALEQPQHF
TRBV5-5	TRBJ2-7	.	.	TGTGCCAGCAGCTGGGGGACGGTCAGCTCCTACGAGCAGTACTTC	CASSWGTVSSYEQYF
TRBV30	TRBJ1-5	TRBD1	.	TGTGCCTGGGCGACAGGGGAAGGCTGTCAGCCCCAGCATTTT	CAWATGEGCQPQHF
TRBV4-1	TRBJ2-5	TRBD1	.	TGCGCCAGCAGCCAAGGGGTCGGGACAGCGTACTTC	CASSQGVGTAYF
TRBV27	TRBJ2-3	TRBD2	.	TGTGCCACCGCGGGGGGAGGGACCCTTCCAGATACGCAGTATTTT	CATAGGGTLPDTQYF
TRBV30	TRBJ2-1	.	.	TGTGCCTGTAGCGATTGGGATCTGTTCTTC	CACSDWDLFF
TRBV29-1	TRBJ1-2	.	.	TGCAGCGTTGGGGGGGACTATGGCTACACCTTC	CSVGGDYGYTF
TRBV2	TRBJ1-1	.	.	TGTGCCAGCAGCGACAGCATCAACACTGAAGCTTTCTTT	CASSDSINTEAFF
TRBV6-6	TRBJ1-1	.	.	TGTGCCAGCAGTTACACCACACCCTTAGACACTGAAGCTTTCTTT	CASSYTTPLDTEAFF